The present TCR beta chain was sequenced within a study of shared clonotypes between healthy human individuals. Findings and limits, study-wide: Generally, naive subsets (rather than memory subsets) showed larger estimated richness.

Measured with immunoSEQ multiplex PCR; TCRdb has only the in-frame clones, and not every one. Seen here are almost 700,000 clones, approximately 90% observed once, and the top ten hold more than 20%. In the case of this clone: The target antigen is unknown.

Only CD45RO-negative cells positively selected for CCR7 counted as naive CD8 cells, so terminally differentiated effector memory CD45RA+ cells were excluded. The ends were cut back, 3 bases at V and 2 bases at J, with 8 bases in the middle. Germline lookup yields CDR1 MNHNS and CDR2 SASEGT. The CDR3 spans 13 residues. This sequence was found in a man younger than 45 in good health. The V and J genes are TRBV6-1 and TRBJ2-7, with TRBD1 as a possible D gene (6 bases). The source material was naive CD8+ T cells sorted from blood. The CDR3 is CASSEGATYEQYF. CDR3 in DNA: TGTGCCAGCAGTGAGGGGGCGACCTACGAGCAGTACTTC.